This is a list of T cell receptor beta chains from one sample in a study of OX40 agonist ivuxolimab in advanced cancers. Here immunoSEQ multiplex PCR was the method, and the copy in TCRdb shows in-frame clones only, minus some. Among 40,000 to 50,000 clones listed, about 88% were seen once. Sample: CD4+ or CD8+ T cells sorted from blood, taken in a trial of the OX40 agonist ivuxolimab. The receptors shown here come from an adult with an advanced solid tumor such as melanoma, head and neck, liver or kidney cancer. Each CDR3 is given with its conserved first and last residue. Each record gives: J gene, clone size, V gene, D gene, CDR3 DNA, CDR3 protein. A D gene is named only where the DNA matches it firmly. Size values are once, few and many counts, or a class for expanded clones, and some rows have none.

>TRBJ1-3|once|TRBV29-1|.
TGCAGCGTTGGGGACCGCGTCTCTGGAAACACCATATATTTT
CSVGDRVSGNTIYF
>TRBJ2-1|.|TRBV5-4|.
TGTGCCAGCAGCTACACACCTGTCAATGAGCAGTTCTTC
CASSYTPVNEQFF
>TRBJ2-2|.|TRBV7-2|TRBD2
TGTGCCAGCAGCTTAGCGTCTCTAGCGGGTCTCACCGGGGAGCTGTTTTTT
CASSLASLAGLTGELFF
>TRBJ1-1|once|TRBV28|.
TGTGCCAGCATAGGGAACACTGAAGCTTTCTTT
CASIGNTEAFF
>TRBJ2-7|.|TRBV5-1|TRBD2
TGCGCCAGCAGCTGGACTAGCGGCCCCTCCTACGAGCAGTACTTC
CASSWTSGPSYEQYF
>TRBJ2-7|.|TRBV2|.
TGTGCCAGCAGTGCCGGGACGCAAGCCTACGAGCAGTACTTC
CASSAGTQAYEQYF
>TRBJ1-2|once|TRBV19|.
TGTGCCAGTAGTGCAACAGGGAAGGGCTACACCTTC
CASSATGKGYTF
>TRBJ1-2|.|TRBV15|.
TGTGCCACCAGCAGGGCAGCCAGGGATGGCTACACCTTC
CATSRAARDGYTF
>TRBJ2-5|.|TRBV5-1|.
TGCGCCAGCAGCCGTGACAGCCTGATAGAGACCCAGTACTTC
CASSRDSLIETQYF
>TRBJ1-1|.|TRBV12-5|.
TGTGCTAGTGGTTTGCAAAGCCTCAAAGGGGTGAACACTGAAGCTTTCTTT
CASGLQSLKGVNTEAFF
>TRBJ2-5|.|TRBV5-1|TRBD2
TGCGCCAGCAGACAGAATCTAGCGGTCCAAGAGACCCAGTACTTC
CASRQNLAVQETQYF
>TRBJ2-1|.|TRBV19|TRBD2
TGTGCCAGTAGTATAGGGACTAGCATTGAGCAGTTCTTC
CASSIGTSIEQFF
>TRBJ2-1|.|TRBV4-1|.
TGCGCCAGCAGCCAAGATTCTGACAGCTATCAAGGGCAGTTCTTC
CASSQDSDSYQGQFF
>TRBJ1-6|.|TRBV27|.
TGTGCCAGCAGCCGAAAGGTGAATTCACCCCTCCACTTT
CASSRKVNSPLHF
>TRBJ1-4|.|TRBV5-4|TRBD1
TGTGCCAGCAGCTTGGGAGGACAGGGCCTTAATGAAAAACTGTTTTTT
CASSLGGQGLNEKLFF
>TRBJ2-5|.|TRBV28|.
TGTGCCAGCAGTCCGACTCTTGTTACAGTGACCCAGTACTTC
CASSPTLVTVTQYF
>TRBJ2-6|.|TRBV6-5|.
TGTGCCAGCAGTCCCCGGGGAGGGGCCAACGTCCTGACTTTC
CASSPRGGANVLTF
>TRBJ1-3|.|TRBV7-2|.
TGTGCCAGCAGCTTGGGGACATCTGGAAACACCATATATTTT
CASSLGTSGNTIYF
>TRBJ2-5|.|TRBV5-4|.
TGTGCCAGCAGCTTGAGGGGGCAGGGCAATACTCGGGGGGAGACCCAGTACTTC
CASSLRGQGNTRGETQYF
>TRBJ2-1|once|TRBV18|.
TGTGCCAGCTCAGCCCGACAGGATGGTGAGCAGTTCTTC
CASSARQDGEQFF
>TRBJ2-1|.|TRBV5-1|TRBD2
TGCGCCAGCAGCTTGAGACTAGCGGGAGTCTACAATGAGCAGTTCTTC
CASSLRLAGVYNEQFF
>TRBJ2-1|.|TRBV7-1|TRBD2
TGTGCCAGCAGAACGCTAGCGGCCTACAATGAGCAGTTCTTC
CASRTLAAYNEQFF
>TRBJ2-5|.|TRBV7-3|TRBD2
TGTGCCAGCAGCTTGGGAGCGGGAGCTTGGGCGCAGCGGGAGACCCAGTACTTC
CASSLGAGAWAQRETQYF
>TRBJ2-5|.|TRBV4-2|.
TGTGCCAGCAGCCTCAGTCGGGTTGGGACCCAGTACTTC
CASSLSRVGTQYF
>TRBJ2-7|once|TRBV30|.
TGTGCCTGGTCCTCCTACGAGCAGTACTTC
CAWSSYEQYF
>TRBJ2-7|.|TRBV15|.
TGTGCCACCAGCAGAGATGGCCGACAGGCCCGGCGGGACGAGCAGTACTTC
CATSRDGRQARRDEQYF
>TRBJ1-6|.|TRBV28|TRBD1
TGTGCCGTGGGAGGGGGCCAGTCGGTCGGGAATTCACCCCTCCACTTT
CAVGGGQSVGNSPLHF
>TRBJ1-5|once|TRBV30|TRBD1
TGTGCCTGGAGTGAACAGGGGGATCAGCCCCAGCATTTT
CAWSEQGDQPQHF
>TRBJ2-5|once|TRBV4-1|.
TGCGCCAGCAGCCAAGGCTCGTCTTTAAGGGGTTCGGAGACCCAGTACTTC
CASSQGSSLRGSETQYF
>TRBJ1-1|.|TRBV6-5|.
TGTGCCAGCAGGCCGTCAGGAGGTACGAGGGGAGCTTTCTTT
CASRPSGGTRGAFF
>TRBJ2-6|.|TRBV5-5|.
TGTGCCAGCAACCGAGCCACCGGGGCCAACGTCCTGACTTTC
CASNRATGANVLTF
>TRBJ2-7|.|TRBV6-5|TRBD2
TGTGCCAGCAGTCCCGGTGGTAGCGGGAGTGAGCAGTACTTC
CASSPGGSGSEQYF
>TRBJ2-7|.|TRBV27|.
TGTGCCAGCAGTTTGGCCAGATCGAGGAACTACGAGCAGTACTTC
CASSLARSRNYEQYF
>TRBJ1-2|.|TRBV2|TRBD1
TGTGCCAGCAGTGTTACGGGACAGGGTAGTGGCTACACCTTC
CASSVTGQGSGYTF
>TRBJ1-6|.|TRBV18|.
TGTGCCAGCTCACTAGGACTGTTGGGAAATTCACCCCTCCACTTT
CASSLGLLGNSPLHF
>TRBJ1-2|.|TRBV19|.
TGTGCCAGTAGTGTGGGAGACTATGGCTACACCTTC
CASSVGDYGYTF
>TRBJ1-4|.|TRBV7-2|.
TGTGCCAGCAGCTTACCTGGAGGAACGGAAAAACTGTTTTTT
CASSLPGGTEKLFF
>TRBJ1-1|.|TRBV10-3|.
TGTGCCATCAGTGAGTCGACTCGGAGGTCCACTGAAGCTTTCTTT
CAISESTRRSTEAFF
>TRBJ2-3|.|TRBV6-4|.
TGTGCCAGCAGTGACCTCAGGAGTAGAGCGCACTACACAGATACGCAGTATTTT
CASSDLRSRAHYTDTQYF
>TRBJ1-2|.|TRBV5-6|TRBD1
TGTGCCAGCAGCTCACAGGGGATCTATGGCTACACCTTC
CASSSQGIYGYTF
>TRBJ2-7|.|TRBV2|.
TGTGCCAGCTACTACTATACTTACGAGCAGTACTTC
CASYYYTYEQYF
>TRBJ2-7|once|TRBV28|.
TGTGCCAGCAGTTTTCTGGGGAGGCACTACGAGCAGTACTTC
CASSFLGRHYEQYF
>TRBJ1-1|.|TRBV19|TRBD1
TGTGCCAGTAGTATCGCCAGGACAGGGATTTTGGCTGAAGCTTTCTTT
CASSIARTGILAEAFF
>TRBJ2-3|once|TRBV7-2|.
TGTGCCAGCAGCTTAGAGGGGGGGCTAGATACGCAGTATTTT
CASSLEGGLDTQYF
>TRBJ2-3|.|TRBV5-1|.
TGCGCCAGCAGGACCGGGACGGTGAGCACAGATACGCAGTATTTT
CASRTGTVSTDTQYF
>TRBJ1-6|.|TRBV28|.
TGTGCCAGCAGTCCAACGACCGGCTATAATTCACCCCTCCACTTT
CASSPTTGYNSPLHF
>TRBJ1-1|.|TRBV6-5|.
TGTGCCAGCAGAAAGGGGGGGTCGAACACTGAAGCTTTCTTT
CASRKGGSNTEAFF
>TRBJ1-4|.|TRBV2|.
TGTGCCAGCAGTTCGGACGGGAATGAAAAACTGTTTTTT
CASSSDGNEKLFF